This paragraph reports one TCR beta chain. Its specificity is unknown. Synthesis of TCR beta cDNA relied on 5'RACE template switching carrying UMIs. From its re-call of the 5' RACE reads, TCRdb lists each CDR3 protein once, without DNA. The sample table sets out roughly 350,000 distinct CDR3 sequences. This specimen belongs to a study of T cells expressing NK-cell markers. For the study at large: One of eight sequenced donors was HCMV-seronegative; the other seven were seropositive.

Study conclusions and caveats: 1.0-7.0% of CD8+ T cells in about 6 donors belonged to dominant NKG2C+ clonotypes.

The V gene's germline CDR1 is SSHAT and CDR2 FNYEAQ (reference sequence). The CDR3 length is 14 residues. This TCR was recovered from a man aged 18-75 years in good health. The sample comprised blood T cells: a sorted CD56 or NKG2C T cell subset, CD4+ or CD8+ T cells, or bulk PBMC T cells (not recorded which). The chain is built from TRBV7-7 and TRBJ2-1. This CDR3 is CASSPKAGYNEQFF.